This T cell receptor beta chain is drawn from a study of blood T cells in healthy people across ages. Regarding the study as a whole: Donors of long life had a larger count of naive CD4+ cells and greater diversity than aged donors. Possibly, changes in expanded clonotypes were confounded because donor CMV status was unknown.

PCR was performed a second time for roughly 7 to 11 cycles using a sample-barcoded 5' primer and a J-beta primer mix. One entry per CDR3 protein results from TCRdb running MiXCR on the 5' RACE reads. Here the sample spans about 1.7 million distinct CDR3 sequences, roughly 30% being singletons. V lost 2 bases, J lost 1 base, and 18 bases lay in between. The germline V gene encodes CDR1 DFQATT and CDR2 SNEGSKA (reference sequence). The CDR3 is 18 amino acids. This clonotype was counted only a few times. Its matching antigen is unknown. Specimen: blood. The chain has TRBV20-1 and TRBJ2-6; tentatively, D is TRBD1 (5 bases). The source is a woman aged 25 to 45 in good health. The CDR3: CSARSVAGIKSGANVLTF. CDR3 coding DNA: TGCAGTGCTAGAAGTGTGGCAGGGATAAAATCTGGGGCCAACGTCCTGACTTTC.